Listed here are 4 T cell receptor beta chains from one sample, sequenced in a study of cytomegalovirus exposure and HLA in healthy donors (dated by TCRdb to between 2016 and 2019). Receptor amplification or capture employed the immunoSEQ multiplex PCR assay. The multiplex PCR relied on a mix of 60 forward primers for TCR Vbeta segments and 13 reverse primers for TCR Jbeta segments. TCRdb obtained this table from immuneACCESS and retained in-frame rearrangements with V and J assigned. These tables miss some clones; where compared with another copy, unresolved V genes account for less than half of the shortfall, and the remainder is unexplained. The sample yields about 180,000 clones; around 84% were counted once. The leading ten clones occupy under 1.5% of the sample. Sequenced: PBMCs. These receptors were taken from a girl aged 2 to 9 in good health and CMV-seropositive.

The V gene is TRBV28, the J gene TRBJ1-2; 9 nucleotides agree with TRBD1. This CDR3 contains 15 residues. V dropped 8 bases and J dropped 3; count of bases not matched to a gene: 10. CDR1 and CDR2 from the germline V gene are MDHEN and SYDVKM. CDR3 residues: CASGRTGEGDYGYTF. CDR3 bases: TGTGCCAGCGGGCGGACAGGGGAGGGCGACTATGGCTACACCTTC.

The chain couples TRBV19 to TRBJ1-2; D unclear. The CDR3 has 15 residues. V lost 2 bases, J lost 4 bases, and 14 bases lay in between. Germline V gene sequence: CDR1 LNHDA, CDR2 SQIVND (reference sequence). In DNA, the CDR3 is TGTGCCAGTAGTATAAGGAGCAGCCTACTCTATGGCTACACCTTC. Its protein product is CASSIRSSLLYGYTF.

V gene TRBV15 combines with J gene TRBJ2-7; D is perhaps TRBD2 (7 bases). Germline lookup yields CDR1 LNHNV and CDR2 YYDKDF (reference sequence). V was cut by 8 bases and J by 0 bases, with 17 bases left in between. The CDR3 length is 15 residues. The DNA of the CDR3 is TGTGCCACCGCGGGTGTAGGGGGGGTCTCCTACGAGCAGTACTTC. Residues: CATAGVGGVSYEQYF.

The V call is TRBV7-9, the J call TRBJ1-1; 7 bases are a match to TRBD1. Unmatched junction bases numbered 6, after V lost 8 bases and J lost 0 bases. The CDR3 runs 14 residues. Germline V gene lookup returns CDR1 SEHNR and CDR2 FQNEAQ (reference sequence). The DNA for the CDR3 is TGTGCCAGCCAAAGGGGGCGTATGAACACTGAAGCTTTCTTT. Its protein is CASQRGRMNTEAFF.